The 18 T cell receptor beta chains given below trace back to one sample, sequenced in a study of blood T cell repertoires in COVID-19. The assay was immunoSEQ multiplex PCR, and TCRdb's table has in-frame clones only and misses some. Among a few hundred thousand clones, around 87% were seen once, and the ten largest hold roughly 1.9%. The sequencing input was PBMCs or T cells enriched from blood (not recorded which). These TCRs come from a man aged 40-50 years in a cohort exposed to, infected with or recovered from COVID-19 (not recorded which).

The chain is built from TRBV10-3 and TRBJ2-3; 10 bases line up with TRBD2. CDR3 length equals 13 residues. V shed 9 bases, J shed 3 bases, and the junction held 3 bases outside the gene matches. The germline gives CDR1 ENHRY, CDR2 SYGVKD. CDR3 coding DNA: TGTGCCATAGGACTAGCGGTAACAGATACGCAGTATTTT. Amino acids: CAIGLAVTDTQYF.

The chain links TRBV6-1 to TRBJ2-2; no clear D gene. The ends were cut back, 2 bases at V and 0 bases at J, with 4 bases in the middle. This CDR3 contains 14 residues. The V gene's germline CDR1 is MNHNS and CDR2 SASEGT. CDR3 protein: CASSEQTNTGELFF. CDR3 nucleotide sequence: TGTGCCAGCAGTGAACAGACGAACACCGGGGAGCTGTTTTTT.

The chain joins TRBV28 to TRBJ1-4; 10 bases align to TRBD1. This CDR3 contains 15 residues. Germline V lookup: CDR1 MDHEN, CDR2 SYDVKM. V lost 5 bases and J lost 11; bases outside the gene matches: 11. This CDR3 reads CASSPTGTGAWKLFF. The CDR3 DNA reads TGTGCCAGCAGTCCAACCGGGACAGGGGCGTGGAAACTGTTTTTT.

This clone appeared a few times. The DNA for the CDR3 is TGTGCCAGCAGCCACACGGGGGGGAGTGGAGGAAACACCATATATTTT. This sequence encodes CASSHTGGSGGNTIYF. The V call is TRBV4-2, the J call TRBJ1-3, with D maybe TRBD1 (5 bases). V dropped 3 bases and J dropped 4 bases, with 16 bases sitting between them. CDR3 length: 16 residues. Germline-derived CDR1 and CDR2 are LGHNA and YNFKEQ.

The chain employs TRBV7-8 and TRBJ1-5; maybe TRBD1 (6 bases). The germline CDR1 and CDR2 sequences are SGHVS and FQNEAQ. The CDR3 contains 15 residues. The V gene lost 1 base and the J gene lost 0 bases, with 7 bases spanning the gap. CDR3 DNA sequence: TGTGCCAGCAGCTTAGACAGGGCTAGCAATCAGCCCCAGCATTTT. It codes for CASSLDRASNQPQHF.

The rearrangement links TRBV19 to TRBJ2-6; 10 nucleotides match TRBD1. Unmatched junction bases numbered 7, after V lost 6 bases and J lost 2 bases. Germline V gene lookup returns CDR1 LNHDA and CDR2 SQIVND (reference sequence). The CDR3 covers 17 residues. CDR3 bases: TGTGCCAGTAGATCCGGGACAGGGGACCCTGGGGCCAACGTCCTGACTTTC. This codes for CASRSGTGDPGANVLTF.

The chain joins TRBV19 to TRBJ2-1; D call uncertain. V dropped 5 bases and J dropped 5 bases, with 10 bases sitting between them. Germline V CDR1 and CDR2: LNHDA, SQIVND (reference sequence). The CDR3 runs to 13 residues. The CDR3 nucleotides are TGTGCCAGTAGTCCCCGTATCGACAATGAGCAGTTCTTC. This codes for CASSPRIDNEQFF.

The chain couples TRBV3-1 (or the pseudogene TRBV3-2) to TRBJ2-1; D not certain. The V end was cut by 1 base, the J end by 8 bases, with 6 bases between. The CDR3 runs 12 residues. Germline assignment: CDR1 LGHDT and CDR2 YNNKEL (reference sequence). In DNA, the CDR3 is TGTGCCAGCAGCCAAGTCTCCTATGAGCAGTTCTTC. This gives the protein CASSQVSYEQFF.

The chain joins TRBV7-9 to TRBJ2-5; 10 positions agree with TRBD2. Trimming cost V 3 bases and J 5 bases; bases outside gene matches: 12. The CDR3 runs to 17 residues. The germline CDR1 and CDR2 sequences are SEHNR and FQNEAQ (reference sequence). CDR3: CASSFSPSGSLRETQYF. The CDR3, as DNA: TGTGCCAGCAGCTTTTCTCCTAGCGGGAGTTTACGGGAGACCCAGTACTTC. Together with reference TRBV7-9 and TRBJ2-5, the CDR3 gives the full variable domain: DTGVSQNPRHKITKRGQNVTFRCDPISEHNRLYWYRQTLGQGPEFLTYFQNEAQLEKSRLLSDRFSAERPKGSFSTLEIQRTEQGDSAMYLCASSFSPSGSLRETQYFGPGTRLLVL.

The chain is built from TRBV15 and TRBJ2-7; TRBD2 is a possible D gene (5 bases). Germline CDR1 is LNHNV and CDR2 is YYDKDF (reference sequence). The V gene lost 8 bases and the J gene lost 6 bases, with 20 bases spanning the gap. This CDR3 has 14 amino acids. The CDR3 coding sequence is TGTGCCACCTCAACCGGACGGGGAATGGTCGAGCAGTACTTC. Protein sequence: CATSTGRGMVEQYF. Based on the CDR3 plus reference TRBV15 and TRBJ2-7, the full variable domain is DAMVIQNPRYQVTQFGKPVTLSCSQTLNHNVMYWYQQKSSQAPKLLFHYYDKDFNNEADTPDNFQSRRPNTSFCFLDIRSPGLGDTAMYLCATSTGRGMVEQYFGPGTRLTVT.

This sequence joins TRBV19 and TRBJ1-5; maybe TRBD1 (5 bases). Germline values: CDR1 LNHDA, CDR2 SQIVND (reference sequence). The CDR3 runs to 13 residues. With 3 bases removed from V and 4 bases from J, the gap between germline ends came to 7 bases. DNA for the CDR3: TGTGCCAGTAGTATGAACAGGAATCAGCCCCAGCATTTT. This sequence encodes CASSMNRNQPQHF.

The rearrangement joins TRBV25-1 to TRBJ2-7, with 9 bases identical to TRBD1. Germline V lookup: CDR1 MGHDK, CDR2 SYGVNS. CDR3 length: 14 residues. Germline trimming cut 7 bases from V and 1 base from J; bases unmatched to any gene: 5. The CDR3 sequence: CASIGTGSSYEQYF. The CDR3 region has the DNA TGTGCCAGCATAGGGACAGGGTCATCCTACGAGCAGTACTTC.

This chain links TRBV30 with TRBJ1-5; D unclear. There are 14 residues in the CDR3. Germline CDR1 reads GTSNPN; CDR2 reads SVGIG (reference sequence). V was pared by 5 bases and J by 4 bases, with 15 bases between. The DNA for the CDR3 is TGTGCCTGGGGCTCCGGGATCTATAATCAGCCCCAGCATTTT. Its protein is CAWGSGIYNQPQHF.

The rearrangement joins TRBV11-2 to TRBJ1-4; D is possibly TRBD1 (6 bases). The V end lost 4 bases, the J end lost 2 bases, and 8 bases lay between the germline ends. This CDR3 is built from 14 residues. The germline CDR1 and CDR2 sequences are SGHAT and FQNNGV. The CDR3 nucleotides read TGTGCCAGCAGCTCCGGACAGACTAATGAAAAACTGTTTTTT. Its translation: CASSSGQTNEKLFF.

V and J are TRBV6-5 and TRBJ2-7, with TRBD1 identical over 8 bases. V lost 2 bases and J lost 4; bases outside the gene matches: 4. Germline lookup yields CDR1 MNHEY and CDR2 SVGAGI. The CDR3 is made up of 14 amino acids. CDR3 sequence: CASSYGQGLYEQYF. In nucleotides, the CDR3 is TGTGCCAGCAGTTACGGACAGGGTCTTTACGAGCAGTACTTC.

The chain is built from TRBV7-9 and TRBJ1-5, with 8 bases that match TRBD1. The CDR3 contains 15 residues. Germline CDR1 SEHNR, CDR2 FQNEAQ (reference sequence). After removal of 4 bases from V and 1 base from J, the junction contained 3 bases not matched to a gene. In DNA form, the CDR3 reads TGTGCCAGCAGCTCGTCAGGGGGCAGCAATCAGCCCCAGCATTTT. It is translated as CASSSSGGSNQPQHF.

The CDR3 reads CASSYPDKQDTYEQYF. CDR3 bases: TGTGCCAGCAGTTACCCCGACAAACAGGACACCTACGAGCAGTACTTC. V and J are TRBV6-2 or TRBV6-3 and TRBJ2-7; D possibly corresponds to TRBD1 (5 bases). The CDR3 extends over 16 amino acids. Trimming pared 2 bases from V and 2 bases from J, leaving 16 bases between. Germline V lookup: CDR1 MNHEY, CDR2 SVGEGT.

The V gene is TRBV7-7, the J gene TRBJ2-5, with 10 bases fitting TRBD2. Germline V lookup: CDR1 SSHAT, CDR2 FNYEAQ (reference sequence). The length of the CDR3 is 15 residues. V lost 5 bases to trimming and J lost 5 bases; unmatched junction nucleotides: 8. For the CDR3, the DNA is TGTGCCAGCAGCGCTCAAGCGGGAGGGGACGAGACCCAGTACTTC. It encodes CASSAQAGGDETQYF.